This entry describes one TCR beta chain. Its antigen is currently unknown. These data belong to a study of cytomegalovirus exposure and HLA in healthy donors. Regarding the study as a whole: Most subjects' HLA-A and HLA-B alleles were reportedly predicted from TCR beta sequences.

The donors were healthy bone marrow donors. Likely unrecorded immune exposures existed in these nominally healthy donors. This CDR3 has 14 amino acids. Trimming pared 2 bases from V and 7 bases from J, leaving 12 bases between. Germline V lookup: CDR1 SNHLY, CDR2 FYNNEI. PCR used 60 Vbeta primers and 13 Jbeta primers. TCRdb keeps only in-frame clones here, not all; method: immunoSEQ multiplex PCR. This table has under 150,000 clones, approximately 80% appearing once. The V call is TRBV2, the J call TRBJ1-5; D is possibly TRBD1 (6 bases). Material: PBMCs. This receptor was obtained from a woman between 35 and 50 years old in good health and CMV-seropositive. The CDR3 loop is CASSELGGGQPQHF. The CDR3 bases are TGTGCCAGCAGTGAACTAGGGGGGGGCCAGCCCCAGCATTTT.